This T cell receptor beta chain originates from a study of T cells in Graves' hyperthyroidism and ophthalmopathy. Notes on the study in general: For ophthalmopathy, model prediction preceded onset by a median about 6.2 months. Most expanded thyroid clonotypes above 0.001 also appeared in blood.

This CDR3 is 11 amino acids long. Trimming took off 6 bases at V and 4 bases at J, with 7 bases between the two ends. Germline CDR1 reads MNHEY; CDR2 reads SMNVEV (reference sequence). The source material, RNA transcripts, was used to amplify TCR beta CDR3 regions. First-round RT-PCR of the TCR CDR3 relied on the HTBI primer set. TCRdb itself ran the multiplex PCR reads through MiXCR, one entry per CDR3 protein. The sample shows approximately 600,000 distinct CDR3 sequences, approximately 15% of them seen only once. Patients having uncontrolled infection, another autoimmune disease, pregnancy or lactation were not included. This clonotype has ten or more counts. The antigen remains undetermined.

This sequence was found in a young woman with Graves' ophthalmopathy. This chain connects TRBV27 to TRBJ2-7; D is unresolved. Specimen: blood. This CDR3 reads CASRGLYEQYF. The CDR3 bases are TGTGCCAGCAGGGGTCTTTACGAGCAGTACTTC.